A single sample gave rise to the 8 T cell receptor beta chains below, sequenced in a study of Graves' ophthalmopathy and Graves' hyperthyroidism. Amplification of the TCR beta CDR3 regions used RNA transcripts (as template). Investigators did first-round RT-PCR with HTBI primers, then second-round multiplex PCR. From the multiplex PCR reads, TCRdb called clonotypes with MiXCR, one entry per CDR3 protein. Of about 600,000 distinct CDR3 sequences listed, less than 40% are singletons. Material for sequencing was peripheral blood or thyroid tissue (not recorded which). The receptors were gathered from an adult man with Graves' hyperthyroidism.

The rearrangement links TRBV6-5 to TRBJ2-3; a possible D gene is TRBD2 (6 bases). The CDR3 runs to 14 residues. Trimming took 6 bases from V and 4 from J, leaving 14 bases between them. Per germline, CDR1 MNHEY and CDR2 SVGAGI. The CDR3, as DNA: TGTGCCAGCAGGGACTGGCGCGGGGCAGATACGCAGTATTTT. Amino acid sequence: CASRDWRGADTQYF.

This chain uses TRBV7-9 with TRBJ2-5; TRBD1 or TRBD2 may be the D gene (6 bases each). This CDR3 is built from 16 residues. The V end was cut by 2 bases, the J end by 5 bases, with 18 bases between. Germline V gene lookup returns CDR1 SEHNR and CDR2 FQNEAQ (reference sequence). CDR3 region: CASSLSHREAGETQYF. CDR3 bases: TGTGCCAGCAGCTTAAGTCACAGGGAGGCAGGGGAGACCCAGTACTTC.

This clonotype was seen only a few times. This rearrangement joins TRBV9 to TRBJ2-2; no reliable D call. V gave up 4 bases and J gave up 0 bases, with 10 bases separating them. Germline CDR1 and CDR2: SGDLS and YYNGEE. This CDR3 spans 15 amino acids. CDR3 in amino acids: CASSHRRPNTGELFF. The CDR3 DNA reads TGTGCCAGCAGCCATCGAAGACCGAACACCGGGGAGCTGTTTTTT.

Regarding this clonotype: A read error may account for a junction end that differs from germline. This chain joins TRBV7-9 and TRBJ2-7, with a weak D call TRBD1 (6 bases). Germline V gene sequence: CDR1 SEHNR, CDR2 FQNEAQ (reference sequence). This CDR3 comprises 17 residues. The CDR3 DNA follows: TGTGCTAGCAGACCAGGACAGATTCTTTATAGCGCCTACGAGCAGTACTTC. Translated, it gives CASRPGQILYSAYEQYF.

The rearrangement joins TRBV12-3 or TRBV12-4 to TRBJ2-3, with no clear D. V was trimmed by 3 bases and J by 6 bases, leaving 7 bases between them. The CDR3 consists of 12 residues. The CDR3 DNA follows: TGTGCCAGCAGTTTGTTCGGCGATACGCAGTATTTT. It yields the protein CASSLFGDTQYF.

The chain combines TRBV5-6 with TRBJ1-5, with D unclear. The DNA end is more similar to TRBJ2-3, so the J call may be wrong. CDR1 SGHDT and CDR2 YYEEEE come from the germline V gene. This CDR3 has 13 amino acids. The CDR3 here is CASSLFNGDTQYF. In nucleotides, the CDR3 is TGTGCCAGCAGCTTGTTTAACGGAGATACGCAGTATTTT.

This clonotype was picked up a small number of times. A much larger clone lies one base from this, so it may be a read error. The V call is TRBV12-3 or TRBV12-4, the J call TRBJ1-1; no firm D call. The V and J ends lost 4 bases and 1 base respectively, with 10 bases between them. The CDR3 has 14 amino acids. The CDR3 region has the DNA TGTGCCAGCAGTTCGGACGGGCGGAACACTGAAGCTTTCTTT. Translation: CASSSDGRNTEAFF.

The gene calls are TRBV20-1 and TRBJ2-7; 11 nucleotides align to TRBD2. Trimming at V came to 4 bases and at J to 5 bases, leaving 10 bases not matched to a gene. CDR1 is DFQATT, CDR2 SNEGSKA, per germline (reference sequence). There are 15 residues in the CDR3. The CDR3, as DNA: TGCAGTGCTACTGAACTAGCGGGGGAGGCTGACGAGCAGTACTTC. Translation gives CSATELAGEADEQYF.